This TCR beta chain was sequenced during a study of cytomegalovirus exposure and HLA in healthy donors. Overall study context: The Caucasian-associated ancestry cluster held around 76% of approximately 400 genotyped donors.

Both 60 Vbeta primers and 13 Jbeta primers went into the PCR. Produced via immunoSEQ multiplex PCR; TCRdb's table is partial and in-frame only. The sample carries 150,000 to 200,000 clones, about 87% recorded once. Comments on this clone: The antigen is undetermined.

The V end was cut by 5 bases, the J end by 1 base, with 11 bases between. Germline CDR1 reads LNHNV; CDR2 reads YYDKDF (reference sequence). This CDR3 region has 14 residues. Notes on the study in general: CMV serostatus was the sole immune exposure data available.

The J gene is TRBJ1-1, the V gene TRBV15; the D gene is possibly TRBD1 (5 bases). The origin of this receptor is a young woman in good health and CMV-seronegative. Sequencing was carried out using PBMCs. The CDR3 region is CATSEYGQNTEAFF. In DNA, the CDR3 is TGTGCCACCAGCGAATACGGACAGAACACTGAAGCTTTCTTT.